This T cell receptor (beta chain) is drawn from a study of blood T cell repertoires in COVID-19. About the study: COVID-19 samples, acute and convalescent, were from the United States, Italy and Spain. Sample material is recorded as cDNA or gDNA derived from T cells, B-cell-depleted T cells, or PBMCs.

In the source study's methods: Reference gene primer amplification gave nucleated cell count estimates. The protocol was immunoSEQ multiplex PCR, while the TCRdb copy is restricted to in-frame clones and leaves out a portion. From that table come the V and J calls and clone size; the DNA was used to work out D and trimming. The table has some 190,000 clones, 75% to 90% seen once. Worth noting for this clone: A read error may account for a junction end that differs from germline.

This TCR was sampled from a man in his sixties with acute or convalescent COVID-19. The sample taken for sequencing was peripheral blood.

The CDR3 coding sequence is TGTGCTAGCAGCCTACTACAGGGCTCTGGAAACACCATATATTTT. Translation: CASSLLQGSGNTIYF. The V call is TRBV7-7, the J call TRBJ1-3; D is possibly TRBD1 (6 bases). Germline V CDR1 and CDR2: SSHAT, FNYEAQ (reference sequence). The CDR3 spans 15 residues.